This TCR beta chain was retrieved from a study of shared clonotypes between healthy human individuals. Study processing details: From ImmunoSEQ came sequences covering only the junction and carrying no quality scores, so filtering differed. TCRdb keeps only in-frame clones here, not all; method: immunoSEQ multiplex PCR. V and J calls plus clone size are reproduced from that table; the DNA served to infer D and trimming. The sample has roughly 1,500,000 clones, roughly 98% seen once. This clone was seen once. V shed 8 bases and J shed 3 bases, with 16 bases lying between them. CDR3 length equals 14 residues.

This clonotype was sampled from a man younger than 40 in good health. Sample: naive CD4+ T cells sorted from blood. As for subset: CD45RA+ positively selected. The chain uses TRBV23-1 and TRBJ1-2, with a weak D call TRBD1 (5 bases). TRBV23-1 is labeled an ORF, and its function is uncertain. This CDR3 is CASAGTHGDYGYTF. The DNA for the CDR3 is TGCGCCAGCGCCGGGACCCACGGAGACTATGGCTACACCTTC.